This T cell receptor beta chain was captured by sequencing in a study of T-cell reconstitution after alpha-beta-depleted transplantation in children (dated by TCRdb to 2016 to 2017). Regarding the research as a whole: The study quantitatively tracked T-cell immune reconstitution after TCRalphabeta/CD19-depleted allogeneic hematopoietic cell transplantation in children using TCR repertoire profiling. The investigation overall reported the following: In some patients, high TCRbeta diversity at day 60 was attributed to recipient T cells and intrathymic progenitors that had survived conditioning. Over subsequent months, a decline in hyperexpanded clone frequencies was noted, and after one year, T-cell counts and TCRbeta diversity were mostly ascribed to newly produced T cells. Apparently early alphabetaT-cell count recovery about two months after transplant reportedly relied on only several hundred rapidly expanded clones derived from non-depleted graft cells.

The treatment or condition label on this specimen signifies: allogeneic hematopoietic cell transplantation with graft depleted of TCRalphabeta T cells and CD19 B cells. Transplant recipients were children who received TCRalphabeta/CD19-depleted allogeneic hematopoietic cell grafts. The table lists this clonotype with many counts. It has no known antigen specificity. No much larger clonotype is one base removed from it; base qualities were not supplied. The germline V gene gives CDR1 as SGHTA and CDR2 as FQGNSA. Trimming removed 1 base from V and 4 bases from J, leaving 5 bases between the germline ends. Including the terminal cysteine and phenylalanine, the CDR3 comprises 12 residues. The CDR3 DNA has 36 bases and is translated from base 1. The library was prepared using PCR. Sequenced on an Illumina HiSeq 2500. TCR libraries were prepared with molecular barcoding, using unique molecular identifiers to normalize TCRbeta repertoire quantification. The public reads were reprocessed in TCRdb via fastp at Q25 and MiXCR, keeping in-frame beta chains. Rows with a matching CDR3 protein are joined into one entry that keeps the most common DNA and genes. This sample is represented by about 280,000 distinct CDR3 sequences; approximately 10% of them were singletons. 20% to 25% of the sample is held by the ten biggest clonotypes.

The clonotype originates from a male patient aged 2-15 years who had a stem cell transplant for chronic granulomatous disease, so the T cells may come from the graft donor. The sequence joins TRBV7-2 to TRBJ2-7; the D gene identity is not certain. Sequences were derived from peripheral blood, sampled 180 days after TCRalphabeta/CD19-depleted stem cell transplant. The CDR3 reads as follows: CASSLDQYEQYF. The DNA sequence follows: TGTGCCAGCAGCTTAGACCAATACGAGCAGTACTTC.